Many counts were recorded for the clone carrying this TCR beta chain. Its antigen is as yet unknown. The record originates from a study of molecular identifiers for immune sequencing clone quantification. Study-level results: Clones above 20 RNA copies contained over 97% of effector molecules but under 1% of naive ones. Spiked Jurkat TCR RNA equivalent to one cell reportedly surfaced among approximately 990,000 naive cells.

TCRdb re-derived calls from the PCR reads in MiXCR, one entry per CDR3 protein. The profile shows about 100,000 distinct CDR3 sequences, around 33% of them singletons. Between roughly 19,000 and 1,100,000 sorted cells, with 10%, 30% or 50% RNA, yielded naive CD8 libraries. Naive CD8 T cells underwent sorting with the CD8+CD4-CCR7+CD45RA+ definition. CDR3 length: 14 amino acids. V lost 6 bases and J lost 7; bases outside the gene matches: 6. Germline V gene sequence: CDR1 MDHEN, CDR2 SYDVKM. V gene TRBV28 combines with J gene TRBJ1-5; TRBD1 aligns across 10 bases. Source material: naive CD8+ T cells from blood, with Jurkat cell RNA spiked in. As for subset: FACS-sorted CD8+CD4-CCR7+CD45RA+ naive T cells. The source is a human donor in good health. Some libraries in this study had Jurkat cell RNA spiked in. The CDR3 is CASRGGTGEQPQHF. Here the CDR3 DNA reads TGTGCCAGCAGGGGGGGGACAGGGGAACAGCCCCAGCATTTT.